The subject of this entry is one TCR beta chain. Its recognized antigen is unknown. No base qualities exist here, and no much larger clone lies one base off it. One collaborating source in Seattle enrolled patients during active infection and followed them longitudinally through the course of disease. Collaborating institutions collected whole blood in K2EDTA tubes following their own protocols. For TCRbeta analysis, collaborators shipped samples in one of three forms: frozen whole blood, isolated PBMCs, or DNA extracted from either of those sample types. The CDR3 has 13 amino acids, counting the end cysteine and phenylalanine. Only CDR3 DNA is held: 39 bases, read in frame from base 1. CDR1 and CDR2 (MGHDK, SYGVNS) derive from the germline V gene. Deletion took 5 bases off V and 5 bases off J, with a span of 9 bases between the germline ends. TCRbeta CDR3 regions were amplified from genomic DNA using the immunoSEQ Assay, a bias-controlled multiplex PCR. The paper's data handling went like this. The number of nucleated cells in each sample was estimated by amplification of reference gene primers within the assay. To quantify the absolute abundance of each unique TCRbeta CDR3 rearrangement, sequence reads were collapsed and filtered. For each sample, productive Simpson clonality was calculated as the square root of Simpson's diversity index over productive rearrangements. TCRdb re-hosts the immuneACCESS table, in-frame sequences only. Its copies lack some clones; in the studies checked, an unresolved V gene accounts for under half of them, and the cause for the rest is not known. V, J and clone size are taken as reported in that table, and D and trimming were inferred from the DNA itself. The sample data list under 350,000 clones, and around nine tenths of these were observed just once. The ten largest clonotypes hold 6.5% to 8% of the sample.

This specimen comes from a study of blood T cell repertoires in COVID-19 (TCRdb year 2020). In the study overall: Collaborator samples came from the United States, Italy and Spain and covered acute and convalescent phases of COVID-19. Where HLA class I and class II types were available, the types were taken from metadata supplied by the sample provider, not from assay-based typing. Sample metadata almost always included a de-identified subject ID, COVID-19 status, age in years and sex. Samples were obtained from the ongoing ImmuneRACE study (first 160 participants) and from about 1,300 subjects provided by 6 global collaborators. The prospective study material was composed of cDNA or gDNA derived from T cells, B-cell-depleted T cells, or PBMCs. Deeply sampled blood TCRbeta repertoires from subjects exposed to, actively infected with, or recovered from COVID-19 were included in the dataset. A freely available public database, intended as a resource for researchers studying the immune response to SARS-CoV-2, is where the repertoires were released. Broader findings and caveats from the paper: Clinical and demographic metadata were provided uncurated, with the amount varying by source and participant.

The sample was peripheral blood. This TCR was recovered from a woman younger than 45 with COVID-19, enrolled during active disease. The V and J genes are TRBV25-1 and TRBJ2-2; the D gene is not confidently resolved. The CDR3 region reads CASSYPRTGELFF. The nucleotides are TGTGCCAGCAGTTACCCTCGGACCGGGGAGCTGTTTTTT.